The 17 T cell receptor beta chains below come from one sample, sequenced in a study of T-cell reconstitution after alpha-beta-depleted transplantation in children. Using unique molecular identifiers, the investigators prepared the TCRbeta library. TCRdb called the PCR reads again in MiXCR, with one record for every CDR3 protein. The repertoire includes approximately 500,000 distinct CDR3 sequences, over 9.5% of them detected once, and 2% to 2.5% sits in the top ten. Sequences were derived from PBMCs, sampled before TCRalphabeta/CD19-depleted stem cell transplant. The receptors originated from a child aged 2-15 years with inherited bone marrow failure, due to receive a stem cell transplant.

Only a few counts were recorded for this clonotype. This chain joins TRBV6-2 or TRBV6-3 and TRBJ1-2; 8 positions agree with TRBD1. Losses at the gene ends were 6 bases for V and 5 bases for J; bases not matched to a gene: 14. The CDR3 is 16 residues long. The germline V gene has CDR1 MNHEY and CDR2 SVGEGT. CDR3 bases: TGTGCCAGCAGGCCTTCCTACCGGACAGGGCGATATGGCTACACCTTC. Translation: CASRPSYRTGRYGYTF.

This clonotype was detected ten times or more. The V and J genes are TRBV5-1 and TRBJ2-2, with TRBD2 identical over 10 bases. The length of the CDR3 is 17 residues. With V trimmed by 1 base and J by 5 bases, 8 bases remained unmatched. CDR1 and CDR2 from the germline V gene are SGHRS and YFSETQ. Written as DNA, the CDR3 is TGCGCCAGCAGCTTGAGGTCTAGCGGGAGACGGACCGGGGAGCTGTTTTTT. Translation: CASSLRSSGRRTGELFF.

Ten or more counts support this clonotype. V usage is TRBV4-3 and J usage is TRBJ1-1, with no clear D. CDR3 size: 16 residues. CDR1 is LGHNA and CDR2 is YSLEER in the germline V gene. With 0 bases removed from V and 3 bases from J, the gap between germline ends came to 14 bases. The CDR3 sequence: CASSQDRIRGDTEAFF. The CDR3 DNA sequence: TGCGCCAGCAGCCAAGATAGAATTCGGGGAGACACTGAAGCTTTCTTT.

This clonotype was counted a few times. This chain joins TRBV15 and TRBJ2-1, with TRBD1 identical over 9 bases. The V gene's germline CDR1 is LNHNV and CDR2 YYDKDF (reference sequence). V lost 4 bases and J lost 3; bases outside the gene matches: 4. This CDR3 has 15 residues. The CDR3, as DNA: TGTGCCACCAGCACCGGACAGGGGTACTACAATGAGCAGTTCTTC. Its protein product is CATSTGQGYYNEQFF.

This clonotype showed up many times. The chain employs TRBV27 and TRBJ1-2; D may be TRBD1 (6 bases). The CDR3 contains 14 residues. V shed 5 bases and J shed 4 bases, with 14 bases lying between them. Per the germline V gene, CDR1 is MNHEY and CDR2 is SMNVEV (reference sequence). In nucleotides, the CDR3 is TGTGCCAGCAGTCTAGCGGGGGGCTTCTATGGCTACACCTTC. Its translation is CASSLAGGFYGYTF.

Ten or more counts support this clonotype. The chain has TRBV11-3 and TRBJ2-1; possible D gene TRBD2, 6 bases. CDR1 and CDR2 from the germline V gene are SGHNT and YENEEA. The CDR3 loop spans 13 amino acids. The V and J ends lost 4 bases and 9 bases respectively, with 13 bases between them. The CDR3 is CASSSAGGGEQFF. The CDR3 nucleotides are TGTGCCAGCAGCTCCGCCGGGGGAGGTGAGCAGTTCTTC.

This clonotype was counted many times. V and J are TRBV12-3 or TRBV12-4 and TRBJ1-6; 7 positions agree with TRBD1. J gave up 13 bases and V 5 bases, and 8 bases lay outside the gene matches. The CDR3 sequence is 13 residues long. The CDR3: CASSRDSLLPLHF. The CDR3 DNA reads as TGTGCCAGCAGTAGGGACAGCCTCTTGCCCCTCCACTTT.

This clonotype was seen at least ten times. V and J are TRBV2 and TRBJ1-6; no definite D call. The V end was cut by 6 bases, the J end by 11 bases, with 14 bases between. There are 13 residues in the CDR3. CDR1 is SNHLY and CDR2 is FYNNEI in the germline V gene. In nucleotides, the CDR3 is TGTGCCAGCAGGAGGGAGGTACCGGCACCCCTCCACTTT. It is translated as CASRREVPAPLHF.

This clonotype was counted only a few times. J is TRBJ2-7 and V is TRBV20-1; D is perhaps TRBD2 (6 bases). The CDR3 spans 15 residues. Trimming stripped 3 bases from V and 2 bases from J, with 17 bases between. Germline V gives CDR1 DFQATT, CDR2 SNEGSKA (reference sequence). The CDR3 region has the DNA TGCAGTGCTAGTTCCCCCCGGGGGTTAGCCTACGAGCAGTACTTC. Protein sequence: CSASSPRGLAYEQYF.

This clonotype has ten or more counts. V gene TRBV24-1 combines with J gene TRBJ2-1; 14 nucleotides align to TRBD2. The CDR3 contains 15 residues. The V segment lost 0 bases and the J segment 13 bases; nucleotides outside the gene matches: 4. CDR1 and CDR2 from the germline V gene are KGHDR and SFDVKD. Written as DNA, the CDR3 is TGTGCCACCAGTGATTTGCAGACTAGCGGGAGGGCACAGTTCTTC. Residues: CATSDLQTSGRAQFF.

The gene calls are TRBV20-1 and TRBJ1-1; D might be TRBD1 (6 bases). CDR1 and CDR2 (germline): DFQATT, SNEGSKA (reference sequence). V lost 1 base and J lost 0, with 9 bases in between. The CDR3 extends over 14 amino acids. The CDR3 nucleotides are TGCAGTGCTAGAGCCGGGACACTGAACACTGAAGCTTTCTTT. Translating it yields CSARAGTLNTEAFF.

At least ten counts were recorded for this clonotype. This sequence joins TRBV18 and TRBJ2-7, with TRBD2 matching over 11 bases. The V and J ends lost 4 bases and 5 bases, in that order; junction bases with no gene match: 7. CDR1 is KGHSH, CDR2 LQKENI, per germline. This CDR3 spans 15 amino acids. The CDR3 reads CASSRTSGRLNEQYF. CDR3 in DNA: TGTGCCAGCTCACGAACTAGCGGGAGACTGAACGAGCAGTACTTC. Complete variable domain (other parts from reference TRBV18 and TRBJ2-7): NAGVMQNPRHLVRRRGQEARLRCSPMKGHSHVYWYRQLPEEGLKFMVYLQKENIIDESGMPKERFSAEFPKEGPSILRIQQVVRGDSAAYFCASSRTSGRLNEQYFGPGTRLTVT.

The sample holds many counts of this clonotype. The chain carries TRBV6-5 and TRBJ2-2, with D perhaps being TRBD1 or TRBD2 (5 bases each). The CDR3 is 13 residues long. Germline CDR1 and CDR2: MNHEY and SVGAGI. V shed 6 bases and J shed 7 bases, with 12 bases lying between them. CDR3 sequence reads: CASSSRGVGELFF. DNA of the CDR3: TGTGCCAGCAGCTCTCGAGGGGTCGGGGAGCTGTTTTTT.

In its sample, this clonotype was seen many times. The junction and the germline gene differ at one end; a read error may be behind it. The chain joins TRBV7-2 to TRBJ1-5; D unresolved. Per the germline V gene, CDR1 is SGHTA and CDR2 is FQGNSA. The CDR3 loop spans 12 amino acids. CDR3: CASSLEGQPQHF. The DNA of the CDR3 is TGCGCCAGCAGCTTGGAAGGTCAGCCCCAGCATTTT.

The table lists this clonotype with many counts. V is TRBV6-2 or TRBV6-3 and J is TRBJ2-7, with 9 positions matching TRBD1. The ends lost 2 bases at V and 4 bases at J; junction bases unmatched: 9. CDR1 is MNHEY and CDR2 is SVGEGT in the germline V gene. The CDR3 is 16 residues long. For the CDR3, the DNA is TGTGCCAGCAGTTACCTCCCGGGACAGGGCCCGTACGAGCAGTACTTC. It yields the protein CASSYLPGQGPYEQYF.

This clonotype appeared many times. The CDR3 spells CASSFLDRMNTEAFF. CDR3 coding DNA: TGTGCCAGCAGTTTCCTGGACAGAATGAACACTGAAGCTTTCTTT. V usage is TRBV6-5 and J usage is TRBJ1-1, with D possibly TRBD1 on 6 matching bases. With 4 bases removed from V and 0 bases from J, the gap between germline ends came to 12 bases. This CDR3 comprises 15 residues. The germline V gene encodes CDR1 MNHEY and CDR2 SVGAGI.

In this sample, this clonotype turned up many times. This CDR3 is CSAEPREWRDTQYF. CDR3 in DNA: TGCAGTGCTGAGCCCAGGGAGTGGAGGGATACGCAGTATTTT. The gene calls are TRBV20-1 and TRBJ2-3, with D perhaps given as TRBD1 or TRBD2 (5 bases each). V gave up 5 bases and J gave up 6 bases, with 18 bases separating them. CDR1 and CDR2 (germline): DFQATT, SNEGSKA (reference sequence). The CDR3 is made up of 14 amino acids.